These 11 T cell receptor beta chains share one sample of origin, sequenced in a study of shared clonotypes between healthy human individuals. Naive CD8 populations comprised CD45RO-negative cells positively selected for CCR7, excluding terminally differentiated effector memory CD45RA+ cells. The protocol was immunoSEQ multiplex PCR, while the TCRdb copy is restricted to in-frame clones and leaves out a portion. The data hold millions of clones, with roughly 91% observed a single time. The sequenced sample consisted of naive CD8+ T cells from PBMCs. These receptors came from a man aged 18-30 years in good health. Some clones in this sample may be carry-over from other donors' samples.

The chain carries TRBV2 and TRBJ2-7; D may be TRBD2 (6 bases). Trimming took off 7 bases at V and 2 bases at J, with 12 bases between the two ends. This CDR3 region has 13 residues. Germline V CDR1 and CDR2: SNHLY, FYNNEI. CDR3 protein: CASIPSAPYEQYF. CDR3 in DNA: TGTGCCAGCATCCCTAGCGCACCCTACGAGCAGTACTTC.

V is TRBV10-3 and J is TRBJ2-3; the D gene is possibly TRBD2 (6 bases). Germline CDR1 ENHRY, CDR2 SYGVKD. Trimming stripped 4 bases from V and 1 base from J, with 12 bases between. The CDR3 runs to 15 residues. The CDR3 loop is CAISVTGEGTDTQYF. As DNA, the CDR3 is TGTGCCATCAGTGTTACGGGAGAGGGCACAGATACGCAGTATTTT.

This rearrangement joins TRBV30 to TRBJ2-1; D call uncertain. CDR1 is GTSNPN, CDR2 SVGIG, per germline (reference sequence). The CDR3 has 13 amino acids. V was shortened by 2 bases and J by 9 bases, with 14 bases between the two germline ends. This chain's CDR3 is CAWSLGKQGEQFF. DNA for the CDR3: TGTGCCTGGAGTCTCGGAAAACAAGGTGAGCAGTTCTTC.

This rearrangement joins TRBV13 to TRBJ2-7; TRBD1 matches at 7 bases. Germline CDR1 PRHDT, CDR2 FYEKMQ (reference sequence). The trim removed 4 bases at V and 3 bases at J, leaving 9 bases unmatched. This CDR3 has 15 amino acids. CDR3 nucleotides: TGTGCCAGCAGCTGGAATACAGGGGCCGGCTACGAGCAGTACTTC. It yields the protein CASSWNTGAGYEQYF.

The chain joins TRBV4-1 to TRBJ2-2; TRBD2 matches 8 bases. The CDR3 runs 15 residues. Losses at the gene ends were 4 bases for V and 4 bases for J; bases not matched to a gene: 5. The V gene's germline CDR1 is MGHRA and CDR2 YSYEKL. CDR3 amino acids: CASSLGTRPTGELFF. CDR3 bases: TGCGCCAGCAGCCTCGGGACTAGACCCACCGGGGAGCTGTTTTTT.

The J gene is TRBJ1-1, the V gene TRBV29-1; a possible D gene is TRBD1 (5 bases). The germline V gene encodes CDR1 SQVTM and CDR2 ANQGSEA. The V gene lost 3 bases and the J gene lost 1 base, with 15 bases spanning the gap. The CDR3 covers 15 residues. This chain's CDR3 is CSVDHWKGQNTEAFF. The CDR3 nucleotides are TGCAGCGTTGATCATTGGAAGGGGCAGAACACTGAAGCTTTCTTT.

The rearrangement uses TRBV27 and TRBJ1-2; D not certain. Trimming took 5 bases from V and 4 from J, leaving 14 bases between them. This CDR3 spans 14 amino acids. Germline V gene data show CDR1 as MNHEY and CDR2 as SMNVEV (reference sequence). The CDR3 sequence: CASSPLDGLYGYTF. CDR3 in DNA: TGTGCCAGCAGTCCACTAGACGGACTCTATGGCTACACCTTC.

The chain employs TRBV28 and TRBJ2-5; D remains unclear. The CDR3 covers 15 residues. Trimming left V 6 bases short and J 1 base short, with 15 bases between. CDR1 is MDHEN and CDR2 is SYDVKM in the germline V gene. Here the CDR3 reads CASSLETPLQETQYF. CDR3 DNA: TGTGCCAGCAGCCTCGAAACCCCACTCCAAGAGACCCAGTACTTC.

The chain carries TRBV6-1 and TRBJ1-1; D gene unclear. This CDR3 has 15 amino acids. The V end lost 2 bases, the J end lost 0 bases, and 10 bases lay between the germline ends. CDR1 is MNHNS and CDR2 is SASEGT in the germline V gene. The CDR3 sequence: CASSEYGQVNTEAFF. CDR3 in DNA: TGTGCCAGCAGTGAATATGGTCAGGTGAACACTGAAGCTTTCTTT.

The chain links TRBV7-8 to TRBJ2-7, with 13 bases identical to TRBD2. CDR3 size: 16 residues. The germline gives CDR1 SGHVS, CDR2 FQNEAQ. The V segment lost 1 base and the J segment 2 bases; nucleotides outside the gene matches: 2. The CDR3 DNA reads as TGTGCCAGCAGCTTAGGGGGACTAGCGGGGACCTACGAGCAGTACTTC. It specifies CASSLGGLAGTYEQYF.

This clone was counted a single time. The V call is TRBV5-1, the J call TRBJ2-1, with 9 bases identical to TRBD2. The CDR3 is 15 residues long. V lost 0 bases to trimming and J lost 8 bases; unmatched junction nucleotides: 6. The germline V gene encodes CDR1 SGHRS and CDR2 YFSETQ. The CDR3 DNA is TGCGCCAGCAGCTTGGCCGGGACTAGCTGGGATGAGCAGTTCTTC. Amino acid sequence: CASSLAGTSWDEQFF. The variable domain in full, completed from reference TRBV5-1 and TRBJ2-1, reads KAGVTQTPRYLIKTRGQQVTLSCSPISGHRSVSWYQQTPGQGLQFLFEYFSETQRNKGNFPGRFSGRQFSNSRSEMNVSTLELGDSALYLCASSLAGTSWDEQFFGPGTRLTVL.